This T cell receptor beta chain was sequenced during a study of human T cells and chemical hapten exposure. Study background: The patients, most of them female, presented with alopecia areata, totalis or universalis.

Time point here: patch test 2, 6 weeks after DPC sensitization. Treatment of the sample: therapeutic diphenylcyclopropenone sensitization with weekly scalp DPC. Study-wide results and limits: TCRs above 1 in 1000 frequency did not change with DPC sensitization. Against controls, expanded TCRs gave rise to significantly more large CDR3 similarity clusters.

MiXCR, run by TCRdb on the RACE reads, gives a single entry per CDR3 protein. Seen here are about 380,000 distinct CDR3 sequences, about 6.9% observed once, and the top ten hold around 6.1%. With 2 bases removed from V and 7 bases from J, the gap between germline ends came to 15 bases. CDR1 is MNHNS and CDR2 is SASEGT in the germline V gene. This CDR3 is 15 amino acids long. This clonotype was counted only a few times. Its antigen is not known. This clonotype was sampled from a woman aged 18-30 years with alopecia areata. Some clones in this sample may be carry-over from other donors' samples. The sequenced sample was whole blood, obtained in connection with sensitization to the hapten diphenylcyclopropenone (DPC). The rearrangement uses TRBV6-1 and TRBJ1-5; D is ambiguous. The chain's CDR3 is CASSEWPAPDQPQHF. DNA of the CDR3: TGTGCCAGCAGTGAATGGCCGGCCCCGGACCAGCCCCAGCATTTT.